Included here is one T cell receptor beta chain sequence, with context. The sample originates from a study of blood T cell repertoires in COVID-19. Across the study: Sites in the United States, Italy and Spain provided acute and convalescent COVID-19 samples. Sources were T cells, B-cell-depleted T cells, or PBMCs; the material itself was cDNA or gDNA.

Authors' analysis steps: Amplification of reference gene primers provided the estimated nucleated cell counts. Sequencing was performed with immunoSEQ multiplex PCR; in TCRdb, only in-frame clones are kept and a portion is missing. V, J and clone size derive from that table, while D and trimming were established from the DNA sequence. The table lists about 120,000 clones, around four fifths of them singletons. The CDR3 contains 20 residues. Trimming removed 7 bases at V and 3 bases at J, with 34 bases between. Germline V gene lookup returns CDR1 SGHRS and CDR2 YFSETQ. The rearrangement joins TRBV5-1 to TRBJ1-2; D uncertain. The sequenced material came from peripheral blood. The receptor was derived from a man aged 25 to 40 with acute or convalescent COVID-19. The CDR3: CASGSERALTDYATDYGYTF. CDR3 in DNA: TGCGCCAGCGGTTCTGAGCGCGCACTGACTGACTATGCGACTGACTATGGCTACACCTTC. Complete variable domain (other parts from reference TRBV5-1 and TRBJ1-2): KAGVTQTPRYLIKTRGQQVTLSCSPISGHRSVSWYQQTPGQGLQFLFEYFSETQRNKGNFPGRFSGRQFSNSRSEMNVSTLELGDSALYLCASGSERALTDYATDYGYTFGSGTRLTVV.